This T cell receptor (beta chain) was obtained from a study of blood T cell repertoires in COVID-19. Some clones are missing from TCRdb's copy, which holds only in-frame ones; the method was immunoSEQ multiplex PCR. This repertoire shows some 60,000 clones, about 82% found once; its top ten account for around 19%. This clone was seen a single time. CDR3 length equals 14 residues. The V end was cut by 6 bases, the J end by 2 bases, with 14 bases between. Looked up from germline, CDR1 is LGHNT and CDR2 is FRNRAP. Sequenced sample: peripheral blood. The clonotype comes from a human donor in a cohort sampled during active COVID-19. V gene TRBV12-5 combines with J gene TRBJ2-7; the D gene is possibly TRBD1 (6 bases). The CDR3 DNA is TGTGCTAGTGGATTGCAGGGGCGAGCCTACGAGCAGTACTTC. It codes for CASGLQGRAYEQYF. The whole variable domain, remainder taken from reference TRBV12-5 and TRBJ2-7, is DARVTQTPRHKVTEMGQEVTMRCQPILGHNTVFWYRQTMMQGLELLAYFRNRAPLDDSGMPKDRFSAEMPDATLATLKIQPSEPRDSAVYFCASGLQGRAYEQYFGPGTRLTVT.